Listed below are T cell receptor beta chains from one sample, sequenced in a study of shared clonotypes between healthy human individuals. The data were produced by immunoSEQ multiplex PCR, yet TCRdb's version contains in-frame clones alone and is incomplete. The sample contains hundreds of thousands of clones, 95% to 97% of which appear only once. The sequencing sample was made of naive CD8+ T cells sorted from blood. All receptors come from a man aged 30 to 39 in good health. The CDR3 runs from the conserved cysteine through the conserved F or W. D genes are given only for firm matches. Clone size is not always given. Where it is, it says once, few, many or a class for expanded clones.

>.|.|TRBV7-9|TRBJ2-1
TGTGCCAGCATCAAAGCGGGCTCCTACAATGAGCAGTTCTTC
CASIKAGSYNEQFF
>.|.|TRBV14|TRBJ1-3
TGTGCCAGCAGCCAAGATCGGTTATCTGGAAACACCATATATTTT
CASSQDRLSGNTIYF
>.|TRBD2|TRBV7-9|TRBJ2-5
TGTGCCAGCAGCTTCGGGGGGATTGTCGGGGAGACCCAGTACTTC
CASSFGGIVGETQYF
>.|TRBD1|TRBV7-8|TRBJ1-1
TGTGCCAGCAGCTCAATCCGACAGGGAGAAGCTTTCTTT
CASSSIRQGEAFF
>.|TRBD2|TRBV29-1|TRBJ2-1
TGCAGCGTTGAAGGAACTAGCGGAACGGACTACAATGAGCAGTTCTTC
CSVEGTSGTDYNEQFF
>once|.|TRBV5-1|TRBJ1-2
TGCGCCAGCAGCTACCACACTGGTGGCTACACCTTC
CASSYHTGGYTF
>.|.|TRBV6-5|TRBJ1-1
TGTGCCACCGAGGCGGGAGTAAAAGCTTTCTTT
CATEAGVKAFF
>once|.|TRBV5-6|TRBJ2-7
TGTGCCAGCAGCTTGACAGGGTCTCCCTACGAGCAGTACTTC
CASSLTGSPYEQYF
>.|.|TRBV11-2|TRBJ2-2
TGTGCCAGCAGCGTAATCGGGATTGGGACCGGGGAGCTGTTTTTT
CASSVIGIGTGELFF
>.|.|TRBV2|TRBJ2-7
TGTGCCAGCAGTGAAGCGACGGCCCCCTACGAGCAGTACTTC
CASSEATAPYEQYF
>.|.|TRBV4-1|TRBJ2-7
TGCGCCAGCAGCCAATACCTGGGCCCCTACGAGCAGTACTTC
CASSQYLGPYEQYF
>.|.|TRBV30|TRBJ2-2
TGTGCCTGGAGCAGGGGCGGGGAGCTGTTTTTT
CAWSRGGELFF
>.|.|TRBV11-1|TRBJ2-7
TGTGCCAGCAACTCCTCGGAGCTTATAGGGTACGAGCAGTACTTC
CASNSSELIGYEQYF
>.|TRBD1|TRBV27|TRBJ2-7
TGTGCCAGCAGCAGGGGGATCTACGAGCAGTACTTC
CASSRGIYEQYF
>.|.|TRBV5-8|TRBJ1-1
TGTGCCAGCAGCTTGGCGAGTGGATTGTACACTGAAGCTTTCTTT
CASSLASGLYTEAFF
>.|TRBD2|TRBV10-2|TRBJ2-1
TGCGCCAGCAGTGAGTCGTTGGGACTAGCGGGGACGGGGGAGCAGTTCTTC
CASSESLGLAGTGEQFF
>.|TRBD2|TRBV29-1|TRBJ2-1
TGCAGCGTTGAATATTTGGGGGTGGCTAGCGGGAACAATGAGCAGTTCTTC
CSVEYLGVASGNNEQFF
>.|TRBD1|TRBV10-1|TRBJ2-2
TGCGCCAGCAGTCCGACAGGGGCCACCGGGGAGCTGTTTTTT
CASSPTGATGELFF
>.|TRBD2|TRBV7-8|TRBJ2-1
TGTGCCAGCAGCTTAGCTGGTCGCGGGAGGGGCTCCTACAATGAGCAGTTCTTC
CASSLAGRGRGSYNEQFF
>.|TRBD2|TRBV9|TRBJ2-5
TGTGCCAGCAGCGACAGCGGGAGGGGGGAGACCCAGTACTTC
CASSDSGRGETQYF
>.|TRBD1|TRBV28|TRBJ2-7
TGTGCCAGCAGCCACGGGACAGGGGTCCCCGAGCAGTACTTC
CASSHGTGVPEQYF
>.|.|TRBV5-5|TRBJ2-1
TGTGCCAGCAGCGAAGATCGCAGGGGAAATGAGCAGTTCTTC
CASSEDRRGNEQFF